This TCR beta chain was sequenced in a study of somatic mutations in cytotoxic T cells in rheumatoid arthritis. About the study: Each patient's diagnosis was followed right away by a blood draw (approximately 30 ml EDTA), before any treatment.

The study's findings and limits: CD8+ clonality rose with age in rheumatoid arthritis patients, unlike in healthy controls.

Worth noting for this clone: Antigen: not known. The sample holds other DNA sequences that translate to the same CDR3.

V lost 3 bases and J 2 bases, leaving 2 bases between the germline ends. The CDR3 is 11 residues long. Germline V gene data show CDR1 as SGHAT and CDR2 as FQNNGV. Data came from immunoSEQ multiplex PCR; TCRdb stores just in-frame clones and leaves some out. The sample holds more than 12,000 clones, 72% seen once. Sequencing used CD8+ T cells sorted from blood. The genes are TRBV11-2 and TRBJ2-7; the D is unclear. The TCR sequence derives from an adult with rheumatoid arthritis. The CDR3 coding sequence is TGTGCCAGCAGCTTGACCTACGAGCAGTACTTC. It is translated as CASSLTYEQYF.